This T cell receptor beta chain is drawn from a study of T-cell reconstitution after alpha-beta-depleted transplantation in children. Deletions cut 1 base from V and 2 bases from J, with 12 bases between. Germline CDR1 and CDR2: LGHDT and YNNKEL (reference sequence). CDR3 length: 15 residues. Unique molecular identifiers were incorporated during preparation of the TCRbeta library. In TCRdb, the PCR reads were re-called with MiXCR into one record per CDR3 protein. The table lists 95,000 to 150,000 distinct CDR3 sequences, 20% to 25% of them singletons. The gene calls are TRBV3-1 and TRBJ2-7, with a weak D call TRBD1 (6 bases). The receptor was isolated from a male patient aged 2 to 9 who had a stem cell transplant for chronic granulomatous disease, so the T cells may come from the graft donor. This material consisted of PBMCs, mostly from graft donor cells, taken 180 days after TCRalphabeta/CD19-depleted stem cell transplant. In DNA form, the CDR3 reads TGTGCCAGCAGCCAAGCGGACAGACGGCCCTACGAGCAGTACTTC. Its translation is CASSQADRRPYEQYF.